One sample yielded the 10 T cell receptor beta chains listed below, sequenced in a study of blood T cell repertoires in COVID-19. Method: immunoSEQ multiplex PCR; TCRdb's copy keeps in-frame clones and lacks some. The sample carries 89,000 or so clones, roughly 85% recorded once. The sequenced material came from peripheral blood. The receptors stem from an elderly man with acute or convalescent COVID-19.

The rearrangement links TRBV28 to TRBJ1-5, with 7 bases aligning to TRBD1. This CDR3 contains 14 residues. V trimming: 6 bases; J trimming: 4 bases; junction bases outside the gene matches: 6. Germline assignment: CDR1 MDHEN and CDR2 SYDVKM. Written as DNA, the CDR3 is TGTGCCAGCAGCCCGACGACAGGGAATCAGCCCCAGCATTTT. Its translation: CASSPTTGNQPQHF.

This chain links TRBV10-3 with TRBJ2-7, with 7 positions matching TRBD1. CDR3 length: 14 residues. Germline CDR1 is ENHRY and CDR2 is SYGVKD. Unmatched junction bases numbered 8, after V lost 6 bases and J lost 3 bases. In DNA, the CDR3 is TGTGCCATCAGGGACAAACAGGGGAACTACGAGCAGTACTTC. Protein product: CAIRDKQGNYEQYF.

The rearrangement joins TRBV27 to TRBJ2-6; TRBD2 might be the D (6 bases). This CDR3 comprises 15 residues. The V and J ends lost 3 bases and 3 bases respectively, with 9 bases between them. CDR1 and CDR2 from the germline V gene are MNHEY and SMNVEV (reference sequence). This chain's CDR3 is CASSFTGVGANVLTF. The CDR3 DNA reads as TGTGCCAGCAGTTTTACGGGGGTTGGGGCCAACGTCCTGACTTTC.

This clone was counted between two and nine times. The chain links TRBV11-3 to TRBJ2-7; 10 nucleotides agree with TRBD1. The CDR3 has 14 amino acids. The J segment lost 6 bases and the V segment lost 5 bases, leaving 7 bases of the junction unmatched. Germline V CDR1 and CDR2: SGHNT, YENEEA. The CDR3: CASSGGQGSIEQYF. DNA of the CDR3: TGTGCCAGCAGCGGGGGACAGGGGTCGATCGAGCAGTACTTC.

This clone appeared a single time. The V call is TRBV19, the J call TRBJ1-5; D possibly corresponds to TRBD1 (5 bases). The CDR3 has 15 amino acids. Trimming took off 7 bases at V and 0 bases at J, with 13 bases between the two ends. Germline V gene data show CDR1 as LNHDA and CDR2 as SQIVND (reference sequence). CDR3: CASTRRDSSNQPQHF. The CDR3 DNA is TGTGCCAGTACCCGCCGAGACAGTAGCAATCAGCCCCAGCATTTT. The full variable domain, in which reference TRBV19 and TRBJ1-5 provide the parts outside the CDR3, is DGGITQSPKYLFRKEGQNVTLSCEQNLNHDAMYWYRQDPGQGLRLIYYSQIVNDFQKGDIAEGYSVSREKKESFPLTVTSAQKNPTAFYLCASTRRDSSNQPQHFGDGTRLSIL.

The chain employs TRBV19 and TRBJ1-2; unclear D gene. The CDR3 loop spans 11 amino acids. CDR1 and CDR2 (germline): LNHDA, SQIVND (reference sequence). V was shortened by 6 bases and J by 8 bases, with 10 bases between the two germline ends. The CDR3 reads CASRANEGYTF. The CDR3, as DNA: TGTGCCAGTAGGGCCAATGAAGGCTACACCTTC.

The chain has TRBV6-4 and TRBJ2-2, with D possibly matching TRBD2 (6 bases). Per the germline V gene, CDR1 is MRHNA and CDR2 is SNTAGT. Trimming pared 6 bases from V and 3 bases from J, leaving 11 bases between. This CDR3 spans 14 amino acids. The CDR3 region has the DNA TGTGCCAGCAGACCGGGGGTATACACCGGGGAGCTGTTTTTT. Translating it yields CASRPGVYTGELFF.

The rearrangement joins TRBV3-1 (or the pseudogene TRBV3-2) to TRBJ2-7, with 7 bases matching TRBD1. The CDR3 consists of 15 residues. Per the germline V gene, CDR1 is LGHDT and CDR2 is YNNKEL (reference sequence). The J segment lost 1 base and the V segment lost 1 base, leaving 4 bases of the junction unmatched. CDR3 residues: CASSQGYRGSYEQYF. CDR3 DNA sequence: TGTGCCAGCAGCCAAGGTTACAGGGGATCCTACGAGCAGTACTTC.

The chain combines TRBV2 with TRBJ2-7; 12 bases match TRBD1. The germline V gene encodes CDR1 SNHLY and CDR2 FYNNEI. The CDR3 has 15 residues. The J segment lost 6 bases and the V segment lost 4 bases, leaving 7 bases of the junction unmatched. The chain's CDR3 is CASSASGQGAVEQYF. The CDR3 bases are TGTGCCAGCAGTGCCTCGGGACAGGGGGCGGTCGAGCAGTACTTC.

The chain employs TRBV4-1 and TRBJ1-2; D is ambiguous. The length of the CDR3 is 14 residues. CDR1 and CDR2 (germline): MGHRA, YSYEKL. Trimming pared 2 bases from V and 1 base from J, leaving 8 bases between. CDR3: CASSQSELNYGYTF. CDR3 nucleotide sequence: TGCGCCAGCAGCCAAAGTGAACTTAACTATGGCTACACCTTC.